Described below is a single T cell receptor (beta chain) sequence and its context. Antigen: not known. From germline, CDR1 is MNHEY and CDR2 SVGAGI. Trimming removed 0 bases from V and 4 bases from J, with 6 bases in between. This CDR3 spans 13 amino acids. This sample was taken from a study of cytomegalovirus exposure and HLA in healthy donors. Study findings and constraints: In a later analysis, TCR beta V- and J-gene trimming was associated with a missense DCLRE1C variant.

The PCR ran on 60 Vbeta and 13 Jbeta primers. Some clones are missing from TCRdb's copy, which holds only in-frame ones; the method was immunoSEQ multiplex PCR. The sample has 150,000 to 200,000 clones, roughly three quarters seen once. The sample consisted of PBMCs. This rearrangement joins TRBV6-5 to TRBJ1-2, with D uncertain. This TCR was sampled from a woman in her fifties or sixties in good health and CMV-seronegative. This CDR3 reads CASSYSSLYGYTF. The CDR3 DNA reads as TGTGCCAGCAGTTACTCCTCTCTCTATGGCTACACCTTC.